This T cell receptor beta chain was recorded in a study of human T cells and chemical hapten exposure. Deletions cut 10 bases from V and 0 bases from J, with 14 bases between. CDR1 and CDR2 from the germline V gene are ENHRY and SYGVKD. This CDR3 has 14 residues. Sample time point: patch test 1, 2 weeks after DPC sensitization. Indicated treatment: therapeutic diphenylcyclopropenone sensitization with weekly scalp DPC. It was from unfractionated whole blood that total RNA was extracted. This clonotype was seen a few times. Authors' analysis steps: Sample TCR counts, which ranged from roughly 20,000 to 690,600, had a median of approximately 96,000. TCRdb fed the RACE reads into MiXCR, producing one record per CDR3 protein. For this entry, the V and J calls and clone size follow TCRdb and not the study's own pipeline. The sample has roughly 200,000 distinct CDR3 sequences; more than 20% are singletons.

This sequence joins TRBV10-3 and TRBJ2-3, with D possibly TRBD1 on 5 matching bases. This TCR derives from a woman in her forties or fifties with alopecia areata. Some clones in this sample may be carry-over from other donors' samples. Here the sequenced sample was whole blood, taken in connection with sensitization to the hapten diphenylcyclopropenone (DPC). The CDR3 loop reads CATRLGVSTDTQYF. The CDR3 nucleotides read TGTGCCACCAGGCTAGGGGTCAGCACAGATACGCAGTATTTT.